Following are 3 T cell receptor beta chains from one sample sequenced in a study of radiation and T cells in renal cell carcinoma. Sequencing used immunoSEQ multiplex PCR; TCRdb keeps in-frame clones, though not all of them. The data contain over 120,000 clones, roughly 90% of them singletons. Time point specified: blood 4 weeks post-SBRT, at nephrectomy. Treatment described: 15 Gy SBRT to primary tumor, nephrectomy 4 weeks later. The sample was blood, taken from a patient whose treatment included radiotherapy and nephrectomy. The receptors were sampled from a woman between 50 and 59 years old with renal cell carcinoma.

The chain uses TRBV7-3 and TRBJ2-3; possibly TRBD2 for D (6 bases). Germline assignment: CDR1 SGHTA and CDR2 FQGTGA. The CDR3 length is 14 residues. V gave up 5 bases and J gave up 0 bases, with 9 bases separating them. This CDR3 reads CASSVGTSTDTQYF. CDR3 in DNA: TGTGCCAGCAGCGTCGGGACTAGCACAGATACGCAGTATTTT.

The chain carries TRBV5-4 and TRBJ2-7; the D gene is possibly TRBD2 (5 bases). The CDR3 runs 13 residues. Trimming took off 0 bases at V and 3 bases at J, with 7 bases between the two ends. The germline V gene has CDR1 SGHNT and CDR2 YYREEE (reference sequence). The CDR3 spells CASSLAGNYEQYF. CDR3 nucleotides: TGTGCCAGCAGCTTGGCCGGGAACTACGAGCAGTACTTC. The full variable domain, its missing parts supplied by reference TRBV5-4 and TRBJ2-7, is ETGVTQSPTHLIKTRGQQVTLRCSSQSGHNTVSWYQQALGQGPQFIFQYYREEENGRGNFPPRFSGLQFPNYSSELNVNALELDDSALYLCASSLAGNYEQYFGPGTRLTVT.

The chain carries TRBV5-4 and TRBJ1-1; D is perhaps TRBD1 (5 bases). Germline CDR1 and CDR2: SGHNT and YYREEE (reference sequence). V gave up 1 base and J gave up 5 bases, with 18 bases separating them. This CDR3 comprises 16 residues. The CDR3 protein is CASSLRGGPGGTEAFF. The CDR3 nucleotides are TGTGCCAGCAGCTTGAGGGGAGGGCCGGGGGGGACTGAAGCTTTCTTT.